This TCR beta chain was sequenced during a study of T-cell memory formation after mild COVID-19. For this clonotype: The antigen is not known.

Overall study findings and caveats: From day 15 to 85, contracting clones were balanced between CD4 and CD8, whereas later expanders leaned toward CD4+.

Germline CDR1 MGHDK, CDR2 SYGVNS. V was cut by 6 bases and J by 1 base, with 12 bases left in between. The CDR3 extends over 14 amino acids. TCRdb re-called the 5' RACE reads with MiXCR, one entry per CDR3 protein. Of roughly 150,000 distinct CDR3 sequences listed, 10% to 15% are singletons. This chain uses TRBV25-1 with TRBJ2-5; no reliable D call. The sequencing sample was made of PBMCs or a T cell subset sorted from them (not recorded which). This TCR was recovered from a man aged 18 to 29 who had mild COVID-19 (a few samples of this study predate the infection). Cell type and time point are not known. The CDR3 sequence is CASSPRTVQETQYF. CDR3 bases: TGTGCCAGCAGCCCGAGGACGGTCCAAGAGACCCAGTACTTC.